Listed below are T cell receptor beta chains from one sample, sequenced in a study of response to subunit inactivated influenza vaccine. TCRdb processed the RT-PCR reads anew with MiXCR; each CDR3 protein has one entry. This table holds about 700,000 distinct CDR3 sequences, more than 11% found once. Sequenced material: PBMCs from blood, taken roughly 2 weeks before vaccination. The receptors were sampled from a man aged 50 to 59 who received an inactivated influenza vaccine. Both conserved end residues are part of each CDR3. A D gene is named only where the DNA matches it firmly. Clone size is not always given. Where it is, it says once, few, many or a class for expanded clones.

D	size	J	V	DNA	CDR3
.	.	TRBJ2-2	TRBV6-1	TGTGCCAGCAGTGAAGTGCAGGGTGGGTTGGCCGGGGAGCTGTTTTTT	CASSEVQGGLAGELFF
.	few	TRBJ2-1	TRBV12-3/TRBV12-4	TGTGCCAGCAGTTTTAACGAGGGGCAGGAGCAGTTCTTC	CASSFNEGQEQFF
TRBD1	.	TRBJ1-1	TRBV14	TGTGCCAGCAGCCAAGTCGGCGCAGGGGGCCCGAACACTGAAGCTTTCTTT	CASSQVGAGGPNTEAFF
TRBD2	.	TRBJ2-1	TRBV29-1	TGCAGCGCCCTGGCGGGAGTAAAGAATGAGCAGTTCTTC	CSALAGVKNEQFF
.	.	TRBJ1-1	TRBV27	TGTGCCAGCAGTCAAGCGTCGTTCTCAGGGGTGAACACTGAAGCTTTCTTT	CASSQASFSGVNTEAFF
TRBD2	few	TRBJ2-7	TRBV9	TGTGCCAGCAGCCGTAGCGGGAGAAGTAAATACGACGAGCAGTACTTC	CASSRSGRSKYDEQYF
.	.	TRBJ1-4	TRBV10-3	TGTGCCATCAGTGCGGTGAATGAAAAACTGTTTTTT	CAISAVNEKLFF
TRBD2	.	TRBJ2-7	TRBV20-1	TGCAGGCCAGATTTGGGACTAGTATCCTACGAGCAGTACTTC	CRPDLGLVSYEQYF
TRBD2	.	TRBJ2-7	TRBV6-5	TGTGCCAGCAGTTACACCGGACTAGGAGGCCACGAGCAGTACTTC	CASSYTGLGGHEQYF
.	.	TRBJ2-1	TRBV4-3	TGCGCCAGCAGCCAAGAACCCCCCGACAATGAGCAGTTCTTC	CASSQEPPDNEQFF
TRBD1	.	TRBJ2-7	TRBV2	TGTGCCAGAACCTGGTTGCAGACAGGGGGCGATTACGAGCAGTACTTC	CARTWLQTGGDYEQYF
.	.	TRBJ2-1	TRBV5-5	TGTGCCAGCATCCAATGGGGGGAGAACTACAATGAGCAGTTCTTC	CASIQWGENYNEQFF
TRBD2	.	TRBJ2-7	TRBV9	TGTGCCAGCAGTGGCACGGCGGGGGGCTCCTACGAGCAGTACTTC	CASSGTAGGSYEQYF
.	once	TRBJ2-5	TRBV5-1	TGCGCCAGCAGCTTGGAATCGACCCAGTACTTC	CASSLESTQYF
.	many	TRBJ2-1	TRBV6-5	TGTGCCAGCAGTTACGACGGGGACTACAATGAGCAGTTCTTC	CASSYDGDYNEQFF
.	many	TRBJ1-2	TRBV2	TGTGCCAGCAGAAAGGATGGGGCTCGCTATGGCTACACCTTC	CASRKDGARYGYTF
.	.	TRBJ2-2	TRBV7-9	TGTGCCAGCAGCTTAGGGGGGAGCCCCACCGGGGAGCTGTTTTTT	CASSLGGSPTGELFF
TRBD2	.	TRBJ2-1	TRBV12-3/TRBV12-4	TGTGCCAGCAGCGCAGCGGGAGGTCCCTACAATGAGCAGTTCTTC	CASSAAGGPYNEQFF
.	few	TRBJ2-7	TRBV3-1	TGTGCCAGCAGCTGGGCCAGGGAGAGCTCCTACGAGCAGTACTTC	CASSWARESSYEQYF
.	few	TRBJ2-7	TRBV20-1	TGCAGTGCTAAAGGACACTTACCCTACGAGCAGTACTTC	CSAKGHLPYEQYF
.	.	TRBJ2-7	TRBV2	TGTGCCAGCAGTGATGAACACCCCCAGTCCGAGCAGTACTTC	CASSDEHPQSEQYF
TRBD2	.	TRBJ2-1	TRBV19	TGTGCCAGTAGGCGCCTAGCGGGAGGGGATTACAATGAGCAGTTCTTC	CASRRLAGGDYNEQFF
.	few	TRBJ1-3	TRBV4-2	TGTGCCAGCAGCCAAGACCACAGGGTCGCCGGTGGAAACACCATATATTTT	CASSQDHRVAGGNTIYF
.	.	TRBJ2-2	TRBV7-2	TGTGCCAGCAGCTCCGGGGGAGGATGGGGGGAGCTGTTTTTT	CASSSGGGWGELFF
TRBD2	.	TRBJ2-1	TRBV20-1	TGCAGTGCTCCTTGGGGGGGAGGTTCAAACAATGAGCAGTTCTTC	CSAPWGGGSNNEQFF
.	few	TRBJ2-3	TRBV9	TGTGCCAGCAGCGTTCTGGCGGATGACACAGATACGCAGTATTTT	CASSVLADDTDTQYF
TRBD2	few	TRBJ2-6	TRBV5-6	TGTGCCAGCAGCCCTAGCGGGGGCGTTGGGGCCAACGTCCTGACTTTC	CASSPSGGVGANVLTF
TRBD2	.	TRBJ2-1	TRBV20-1	TGCAGTGCTAGAGACGTCCAAGGACTAGTGGGTTACGAGCAGTTCTTC	CSARDVQGLVGYEQFF
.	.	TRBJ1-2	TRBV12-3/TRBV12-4	TGTGCCAGCAGTTTGCAGGGGATCGGCTACACCTTC	CASSLQGIGYTF
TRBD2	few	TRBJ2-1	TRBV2	TGTGCCAGCAGCGTACTAGCGGCCCTTTCCAATGAGCAGTTCTTC	CASSVLAALSNEQFF
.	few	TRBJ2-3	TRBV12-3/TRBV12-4	TGTGCCAGCAGCCCCTCAGTGTTTGGTACGCAGTATTTT	CASSPSVFGTQYF
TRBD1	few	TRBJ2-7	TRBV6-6	TGTGCCAGCAGTCCTTCGACAGGGAACGAGCAGTACTTC	CASSPSTGNEQYF
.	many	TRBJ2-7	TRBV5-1	TGCGCCAGCAGCTTGGTAGGAATCCCCTACGAGCAGTACTTC	CASSLVGIPYEQYF